The 32 T cell receptor beta chains reported below all come from one sample, sequenced in a study of T cell repertoires in aging, cancer and after chemotherapy. Multiplex touch-down PCR with TRB-A/B primers amplified rearranged V-D-J TRB sequences. One entry per CDR3 protein results from TCRdb running MiXCR on the multiplex PCR reads. The sample contains 6,000 to 9,500 distinct CDR3 sequences, around 40% of which appear only once. Peripheral blood genomic DNA, not sorted cells or RNA, was the template. The specimen sequenced was blood. The receptors shown here come from a human donor in good health.

For this clonotype: A much larger clone is a single base away; this may be a read error. The chain combines TRBV6-5 with TRBJ2-3, with 9 bases lining up with TRBD2. Germline V gene sequence: CDR1 MNHEY, CDR2 SVGAGI. There are 16 residues in the CDR3. Germline trimming cut 2 bases from V and 5 bases from J; bases unmatched to any gene: 8. The CDR3 sequence: CASSYGLAGSVDTQYF. CDR3 coding DNA: TGTGCCAGCAGTTACGGGCTAGCGGGGTCCGTAGATACGCAGTATTTT.

This clonotype is termed medium-sized. The V call is TRBV19, the J call TRBJ2-3; 7 nucleotides line up with TRBD2. CDR3 length: 14 residues. With 1 base clipped from V and 6 bases from J, the junction kept 4 bases outside the gene matches. Germline lookup yields CDR1 LNHDA and CDR2 SQIVND (reference sequence). The CDR3 nucleotides are TGTGCCAGTAGTATAGGCGGGAGATTGGATACGCAGTATTTT. It is translated as CASSIGGRLDTQYF.

In regard to this clonotype: One end of the junction is discordant with germline, which a read error may explain. The chain has TRBV27 and TRBJ1-2, with D hard to call. The CDR3 runs 17 residues. Looked up from germline, CDR1 is MNHEY and CDR2 is SMNVEV (reference sequence). CDR3 in DNA: TGTACCAGCCGTGGAACGGCGGCTCCGTTGGGTTACTATGGCTACACCTTC. Translation gives CTSRGTAAPLGYYGYTF.

This clonotype has a handful of counts. This chain uses TRBV19 with TRBJ1-5; 7 nucleotides line up with TRBD1. The CDR3 has 15 residues. The germline V gene encodes CDR1 LNHDA and CDR2 SQIVND (reference sequence). The trim removed 1 base at V and 5 bases at J, leaving 5 bases unmatched. The CDR3 is CASSIGGTAYQPQHF. CDR3 bases: TGTGCCAGTAGTATAGGAGGGACAGCCTATCAGCCCCAGCATTTT.

This chain joins TRBV19 and TRBJ2-2, with 12 bases that match TRBD2. V dropped 8 bases and J dropped 3; count of bases not matched to a gene: 7. The germline CDR1 and CDR2 sequences are LNHDA and SQIVND (reference sequence). The CDR3 contains 16 residues. The CDR3 region is CASGGRTSGDTGELFF. CDR3 DNA sequence: TGTGCCAGTGGGGGACGGACTAGCGGGGACACCGGGGAGCTGTTTTTT.

The chain links TRBV6-6 to TRBJ1-3, with no clear D. The CDR3 spans 15 residues. Germline values: CDR1 MNHNY, CDR2 SVGAGI (reference sequence). Deletions cut 2 bases from V and 0 bases from J, with 8 bases between. CDR3 sequence: CASSYGPSSGNTIYF. The CDR3 DNA reads TGTGCCAGCAGTTACGGACCGAGCTCTGGAAACACCATATATTTT.

This clonotype is large within its sample. The chain joins TRBV29-1 to TRBJ2-2, with 7 bases matching TRBD2. V shed 5 bases and J 7 bases; nucleotides not matched to a gene: 7. The CDR3 length is 13 residues. Germline V lookup: CDR1 SQVTM, CDR2 ANQGSEA. CDR3 sequence reads: CSVSAGEDGELFF. In DNA form, the CDR3 reads TGCAGCGTTTCGGCGGGAGAAGACGGGGAGCTGTTTTTT.

The chain recombines TRBV7-3 with TRBJ1-6; a possible D gene is TRBD1 (5 bases). Trimming removed 0 bases from V and 10 bases from J, with 13 bases in between. The CDR3 runs to 15 residues. Germline V lookup: CDR1 SGHTA, CDR2 FQGTGA. The DNA of the CDR3 is TGTGCCAGCAGCTTAACGGGTGCAGGGAGGTCACCCCTCCACTTT. This gives the protein CASSLTGAGRSPLHF. Based on the CDR3 plus reference TRBV7-3 and TRBJ1-6, the full variable domain is GAGVSQTPSNKVTEKGKYVELRCDPISGHTALYWYRQSLGQGPEFLIYFQGTGAADDSGLPNDRFFAVRPEGSVSTLKIQRTERGDSAVYLCASSLTGAGRSPLHFGNGTRLTVT.

The chain combines TRBV6-1 with TRBJ2-4; 8 positions agree with TRBD2. Germline V gene lookup returns CDR1 MNHNS and CDR2 SASEGT. J was trimmed by 0 bases and V by 4 bases; bases with no gene match: 5. The CDR3 consists of 16 residues. The CDR3 loop is CASSVEAGGAKNIQYF. The CDR3 nucleotides read TGTGCCAGCAGTGTTGAGGCGGGAGGAGCCAAAAACATTCAGTACTTC.

This clonotype is labeled medium-sized. This sequence joins TRBV29-1 and TRBJ1-1, with 7 bases matching TRBD1. V lost 3 bases, J lost 3 bases, and 4 bases stayed unmatched. Germline CDR1 is SQVTM and CDR2 is ANQGSEA. This CDR3 spans 13 amino acids. The CDR3, as DNA: TGCAGCGTTGATAGACAGGGTCACACTGAAGCTTTCTTT. Its protein product is CSVDRQGHTEAFF.

As to this clonotype: A much larger clone differs from this one at a single base, so this may be a read error. The V gene is TRBV19, the J gene TRBJ2-7; weak D call: TRBD2 (5 bases). The length of the CDR3 is 13 residues. The V end lost 3 bases, the J end lost 4 bases, and 10 bases lay between the germline ends. From germline, CDR1 is LNHDA and CDR2 SQIVND (reference sequence). The CDR3 sequence: CASSILGGYEQYF. CDR3 nucleotide sequence: TGTGCCAGTAGTATCCTTGGCGGGTACGAGCAGTACTTC.

By share, this clonotype ranks as medium-sized. The chain links TRBV13 to TRBJ2-3; 16 bases match TRBD2. This CDR3 has 15 residues. Germline trimming cut 3 bases from V and 6 bases from J; bases unmatched to any gene: 0. CDR1 PRHDT and CDR2 FYEKMQ come from the germline V gene (reference sequence). CDR3 protein: CASSLGLAGGDTQYF. CDR3 coding DNA: TGTGCCAGCAGCTTGGGACTAGCGGGGGGGGATACGCAGTATTTT.

V is TRBV29-1 and J is TRBJ1-1; D call uncertain. V lost 4 bases and J lost 0, with 12 bases in between. The CDR3 extends over 14 amino acids. Germline CDR1 SQVTM, CDR2 ANQGSEA. CDR3 amino acids: CSVAFRILNTEAFF. CDR3 sequence (DNA): TGCAGCGTTGCTTTCAGGATCCTGAACACTGAAGCTTTCTTT.

This clonotype was picked up a small number of times. This chain joins TRBV19 and TRBJ1-1; TRBD1 matches 8 bases. The CDR3 is 15 amino acids. Germline-derived CDR1 and CDR2 are LNHDA and SQIVND (reference sequence). The trim removed 5 bases at V and 0 bases at J, leaving 5 bases unmatched. As DNA, the CDR3 is TGTGCCAGTAGTCCAGGACAGGGAGTGAACACTGAAGCTTTCTTT. Its translation: CASSPGQGVNTEAFF.

This clonotype is deemed medium-sized (0.01 to 0.1%). V gene TRBV5-4 combines with J gene TRBJ2-6; D is ambiguous. CDR1 is SGHNT and CDR2 is YYREEE in the germline V gene (reference sequence). The ends were cut back, 4 bases at V and 1 base at J, with 12 bases in the middle. The CDR3 contains 16 residues. CDR3 DNA: TGTGCCAGCAGCCCAGGCTTTTGGTCTGGGGCCAACGTCCTGACTTTC. Translating gives CASSPGFWSGANVLTF.

This clonotype has just a few counts. The chain joins TRBV7-9 to TRBJ2-7; D is unclear. Between the trimmed V and J ends, which lost 6 bases and 0 bases, there was a span of 12 bases. This CDR3 comprises 14 residues. Germline V gene lookup returns CDR1 SEHNR and CDR2 FQNEAQ (reference sequence). The CDR3 DNA sequence: TGTGCCAGCAGATCGACATCTAGCTCCTACGAGCAGTACTTC. Protein sequence: CASRSTSSSYEQYF.

The table lists this clonotype with a few counts. The chain carries TRBV13 and TRBJ1-2, with D maybe TRBD1 (6 bases). Trimming removed 2 bases from V and 7 bases from J, with 11 bases in between. Germline CDR1 reads PRHDT; CDR2 reads FYEKMQ (reference sequence). The CDR3 is 13 amino acids. CDR3 protein: CASSLPGAGGYTF. CDR3 in DNA: TGTGCCAGCAGCTTACCAGGGGCTGGTGGCTACACCTTC.

This clonotype is judged medium-sized (0.01 to 0.1%). The chain links TRBV29-1 to TRBJ1-4, with D maybe TRBD1 (5 bases). Trimming pared 7 bases from V and 5 bases from J, leaving 11 bases between. Germline CDR1 and CDR2: SQVTM and ANQGSEA. The CDR3 consists of 12 residues. CDR3 residues: CSARDGNEKLFF. CDR3 in DNA: TGCAGCGCTAGGGACGGCAATGAAAAACTGTTTTTT.

As DNA, the CDR3 is TGTGCCAGCAGTTCGGGCAGACACTACGAGCAGTACTTC. Its translation: CASSSGRHYEQYF. The rearrangement links TRBV27 to TRBJ2-7, with no clear D. The CDR3 length is 13 residues. Germline V gene data show CDR1 as MNHEY and CDR2 as SMNVEV (reference sequence). V lost 4 bases and J lost 3, with 10 bases in between.

By sample fraction, this clonotype is large (0.1 to 1%). V and J are TRBV29-1 and TRBJ2-7, with 7 nucleotides matching TRBD1. CDR1 SQVTM and CDR2 ANQGSEA come from the germline V gene. This CDR3 is 13 amino acids long. J gave up 3 bases and V 7 bases, and 9 bases lay outside the gene matches. The CDR3 DNA reads TGCAGCGCTGCCGGGACAGCGGACTACGAGCAGTACTTC. Translation: CSAAGTADYEQYF.

This clonotype occurred a few times. The chain combines TRBV10-3 with TRBJ2-3; TRBD2 aligns across 10 bases. Germline CDR1 and CDR2: ENHRY and SYGVKD. The CDR3 is 15 residues long. The junction had 5 bases not matched to a gene; V was cut back by 4 bases and J by 4 bases. The CDR3 region has the DNA TGTGCCATCAGTGGTACTAGCGGGGTCTCAGATACGCAGTATTTT. Translated: CAISGTSGVSDTQYF.

This clonotype was seen more than once but under ten times. The V and J genes are TRBV6-5 and TRBJ2-5; 9 nucleotides align to TRBD2. Germline V CDR1 and CDR2: MNHEY, SVGAGI. This CDR3 comprises 14 residues. With V trimmed by 5 bases and J by 9 bases, 10 bases remained unmatched. In DNA, the CDR3 is TGTGCCAGCAGTCTAGCGGGACCCCCGAGGGCCCAGTACTTC. Amino acids: CASSLAGPPRAQYF.

The V and J genes are TRBV19 and TRBJ1-5; 8 bases agree with TRBD1. This CDR3 spans 16 amino acids. The V and J ends lost 5 bases and 7 bases, in that order; junction bases with no gene match: 13. Germline V lookup: CDR1 LNHDA, CDR2 SQIVND (reference sequence). For the CDR3, the DNA is TGTGCCAGTAGTTACGGACAGGGTTACGTTGTACAGCCCCAGCATTTT. It yields the protein CASSYGQGYVVQPQHF.

V usage is TRBV29-1 and J usage is TRBJ1-1; D gene uncertain. Trimming took off 4 bases at V and 3 bases at J, with 9 bases between the two ends. The CDR3 length is 12 residues. CDR1 SQVTM and CDR2 ANQGSEA come from the germline V gene. CDR3 DNA: TGCAGCGTTGGTTTTTGGGACACTGAAGCTTTCTTT. Protein sequence: CSVGFWDTEAFF.

This clonotype was seen a few times. The gene calls are TRBV5-1 and TRBJ2-7; D is undetermined. The CDR3 extends over 14 amino acids. The germline V gene has CDR1 SGHRS and CDR2 YFSETQ. V lost 0 bases to trimming and J lost 3 bases, with 10 bases between them. CDR3 nucleotide sequence: TGCGCCAGCAGCTTGGCCGGGCAATACTACGAGCAGTACTTC. As protein: CASSLAGQYYEQYF.

V usage is TRBV11-1 and J usage is TRBJ1-3, with D possibly matching TRBD1 (5 bases). This CDR3 is 17 amino acids long. V dropped 2 bases and J dropped 0 bases, with 14 bases sitting between them. Germline V gene data show CDR1 as SGHAT and CDR2 as FQDESV (reference sequence). The CDR3 sequence is CASSLRQGAFSGNTIYF. In nucleotides, the CDR3 is TGTGCCAGCAGCTTAAGGCAGGGAGCCTTCTCTGGAAACACCATATATTTT.

The chain carries TRBV10-3 and TRBJ2-1; D not resolved. Looked up from germline, CDR1 is ENHRY and CDR2 is SYGVKD. V lost 5 bases to trimming and J lost 6 bases, with 8 bases between them. The CDR3 is 12 amino acids. The CDR3 sequence: CAISLDGNEQFF. CDR3 bases: TGTGCCATCAGTCTGGACGGCAATGAGCAGTTCTTC.

The CDR3 sequence: CASSPRSVVSYNEQFF. Here the CDR3 DNA reads TGTGCCAGCAGCCCTAGGTCGGTAGTGTCCTACAATGAGCAGTTCTTC. The J gene is TRBJ2-1, the V gene TRBV6-2 or TRBV6-3; D gene unclear. Trimming stripped 6 bases from V and 1 base from J, with 16 bases between. Germline V lookup: CDR1 MNHEY, CDR2 SVGEGT. CDR3 length: 16 amino acids.

This clonotype was seen a few times. The chain combines TRBV6-5 with TRBJ2-2, with 10 bases matching TRBD2. The V and J ends lost 2 bases and 1 base, in that order; junction bases with no gene match: 7. This CDR3 comprises 18 residues. Germline V CDR1 and CDR2: MNHEY, SVGAGI. The CDR3 spells CASSYGLAGELNTGELFF. CDR3 DNA sequence: TGTGCCAGCAGTTACGGCCTAGCGGGAGAATTGAACACCGGGGAGCTGTTTTTT.

V and J are TRBV5-6 and TRBJ1-5, with D uncertain. Looked up from germline, CDR1 is SGHDT and CDR2 is YYEEEE. This CDR3 spans 14 amino acids. V was cut by 1 base and J by 6 bases, with 11 bases left in between. CDR3 bases: TGTGCCAGCAGCTTGCTGGGGAGCGGTCAGCCCCAGCATTTT. This codes for CASSLLGSGQPQHF.

The chain recombines TRBV11-1 with TRBJ1-4, with D maybe TRBD1 (5 bases). V was cut by 8 bases and J by 9 bases, with 16 bases left in between. Germline loops: CDR1 SGHAT, CDR2 FQDESV (reference sequence). The CDR3 covers 13 residues. The CDR3 sequence is CASAPGVEKKLFF. The CDR3 nucleotides read TGTGCCAGCGCGCCGGGGGTGGAGAAAAAACTGTTTTTT.

V usage is TRBV30 and J usage is TRBJ1-1; D is unresolved. Trimming cost V 3 bases and J 1 base, with 3 bases left between them. CDR1 is GTSNPN, CDR2 SVGIG, per germline (reference sequence). The CDR3 contains 11 residues. The DNA for the CDR3 is TGTGCCTGGAGGGCGAACACTGAAGCTTTCTTT. It is translated as CAWRANTEAFF.